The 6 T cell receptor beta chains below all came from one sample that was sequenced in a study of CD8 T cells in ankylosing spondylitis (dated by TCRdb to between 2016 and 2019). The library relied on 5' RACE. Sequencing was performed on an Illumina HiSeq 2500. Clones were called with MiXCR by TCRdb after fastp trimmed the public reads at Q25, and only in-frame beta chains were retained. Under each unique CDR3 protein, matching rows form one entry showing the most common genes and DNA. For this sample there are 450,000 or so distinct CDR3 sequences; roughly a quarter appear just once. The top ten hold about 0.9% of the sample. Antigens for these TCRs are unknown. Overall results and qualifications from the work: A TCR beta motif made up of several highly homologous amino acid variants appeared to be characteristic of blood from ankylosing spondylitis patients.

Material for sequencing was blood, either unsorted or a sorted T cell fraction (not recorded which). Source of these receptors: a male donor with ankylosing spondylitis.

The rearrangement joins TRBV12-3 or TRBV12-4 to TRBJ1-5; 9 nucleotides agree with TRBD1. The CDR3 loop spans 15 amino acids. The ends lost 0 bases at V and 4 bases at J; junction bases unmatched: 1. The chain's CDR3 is CASSLADRGNQPQHF. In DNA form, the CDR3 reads TGTGCCAGCAGTTTAGCGGACAGGGGAAATCAGCCCCAGCATTTT.

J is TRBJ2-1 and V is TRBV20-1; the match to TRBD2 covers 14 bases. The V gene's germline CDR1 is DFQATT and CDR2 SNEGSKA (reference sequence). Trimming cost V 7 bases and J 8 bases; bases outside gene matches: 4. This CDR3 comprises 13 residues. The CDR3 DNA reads TGCAGTGAAATGGGACTAGCGGGAGATGAGCAGTTCTTC. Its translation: CSEMGLAGDEQFF.

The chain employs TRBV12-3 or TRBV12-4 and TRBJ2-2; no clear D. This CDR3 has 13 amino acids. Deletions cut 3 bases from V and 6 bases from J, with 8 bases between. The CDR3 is CASSFRASGELFF. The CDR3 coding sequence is TGTGCCAGCAGTTTTAGAGCTTCCGGGGAGCTGTTTTTT.

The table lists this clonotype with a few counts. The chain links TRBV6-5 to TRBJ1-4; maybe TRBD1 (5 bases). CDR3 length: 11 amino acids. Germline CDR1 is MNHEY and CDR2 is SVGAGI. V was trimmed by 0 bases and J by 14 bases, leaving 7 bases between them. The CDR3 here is CASSYSGRLFF. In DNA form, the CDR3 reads TGTGCCAGCAGTTACTCGGGACGGCTGTTTTTT.

In DNA, the CDR3 is TGTGCCAGCAGTCTTGATTGGGGGCCTGGAAACACCATATATTTT. It specifies CASSLDWGPGNTIYF. The chain carries TRBV27 and TRBJ1-3, with D possibly TRBD1 on 6 matching bases. In germline, CDR1 is MNHEY, CDR2 SMNVEV (reference sequence). V lost 5 bases, J lost 2 bases, and 13 bases lay in between. The CDR3 is 15 amino acids.

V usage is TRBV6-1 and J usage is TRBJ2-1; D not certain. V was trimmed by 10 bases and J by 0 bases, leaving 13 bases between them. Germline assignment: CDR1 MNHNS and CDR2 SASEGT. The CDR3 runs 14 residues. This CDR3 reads CATQAESSYNEQFF. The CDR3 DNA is TGTGCCACTCAAGCCGAATCCTCCTACAATGAGCAGTTCTTC.